One and the same sample provided the 6 T cell receptor beta chains below, sequenced in a study of T cells in women clearing cervical HPV infection. Clones were read by immunoSEQ multiplex PCR, and TCRdb kept only the in-frame ones, dropping some. The sample table sets out over 30,000 clones. Input material: blood buffy coat. Receptors originate from a woman between 18 and 70 years old with a cervical HPV16 infection that either progressed to CIN3+ or cleared (not recorded which).

About this clone itself: The read comes to an end 3 residues before the CDR3 does, leaving the germline J gene to fill in the end. The chain joins TRBV20-1 to TRBJ2-7; 9 nucleotides match TRBD2. V shed 1 base, J shed 0 bases, and the junction held 13 bases outside the gene matches. From germline, CDR1 is DFQATT and CDR2 SNEGSKA (reference sequence). The CDR3 is 18 amino acids. CDR3 DNA, as far as it was read: TGCAGTGCTAGAGTCCAGGGGCTAGCGGGGACCAGCTCCTACGAG. Translating gives CSARVQGLAGTSSYE. The whole CDR3 protein reads CSARVQGLAGTSSYEQYF.

Details on this clone: The read is 3 residues too short to cover the CDR3 end, so that end is filled in from the germline J gene. The V call is TRBV11-3, the J call TRBJ2-7, with TRBD1 matching over 9 bases. Germline V gene lookup returns CDR1 SGHNT and CDR2 YENEEA. This CDR3 comprises 14 residues. The trim removed 5 bases at V and 4 bases at J, leaving 6 bases unmatched. The CDR3 spells CASSQDRGYYEQYF. CDR3 DNA, as far as it was read: TGTGCCAGCAGCCAGGACAGGGGCTATTACGAG.

Notes on this clone: The read comes to an end 3 residues before the CDR3 does, leaving the germline J gene to fill in the end. The chain employs TRBV2 and TRBJ2-3; 11 nucleotides line up with TRBD2. The J segment lost 1 base and the V segment lost 6 bases, leaving 6 bases of the junction unmatched. The CDR3 is 16 residues long. CDR1 SNHLY and CDR2 FYNNEI come from the germline V gene. The covered CDR3 bases are TGTGCCAGCAGGGCCTCGACTAGCGGGGGCACAGATACG. It codes for CASRASTSGGTDT. The complete CDR3 reads CASRASTSGGTDTQYF.

Details on this clone: The read is 3 residues too short to cover the CDR3 end, so that end is filled in from the germline J gene. The chain employs TRBV12-3 or TRBV12-4 and TRBJ1-1; no clear D gene. The CDR3 extends over 13 amino acids. V was clipped by 2 bases and J by 1 base, with 5 bases between them. CDR3 sequence: CASSLKANTEAFF. The sequenced part of the CDR3 DNA is TGTGCCAGCAGTTTAAAGGCGAACACTGAA.

About this clone itself: The read stops 3 residues short of the end of the CDR3; the missing end is completed from the germline J gene. The genes are TRBV20-1 and TRBJ2-5, with 9 bases lining up with TRBD2. CDR1 DFQATT and CDR2 SNEGSKA come from the germline V gene (reference sequence). Trimming removed 5 bases from V and 2 bases from J; junction bases left unmatched: 9. The CDR3 consists of 15 residues. The CDR3: CSAEGAGGPQETQYF. CDR3 bases read: TGCAGTGCTGAGGGAGCGGGGGGCCCTCAAGAGACC.

To note about this clone: The read finishes 3 residues shy of the CDR3 end, and the germline J gene is used to complete it. Other DNA sequences of this sample code for an identical CDR3. J is TRBJ2-1 and V is TRBV2; 15 bases align to TRBD2. The V and J ends lost 6 bases and 2 bases, in that order; junction bases with no gene match: 8. The CDR3 covers 18 residues. From germline, CDR1 is SNHLY and CDR2 FYNNEI. CDR3 sequence: CASRTGLAGGRPYNEQFF. The covered CDR3 bases are TGTGCCAGCAGGACGGGACTAGCGGGGGGCCGGCCCTACAATGAG. The complete variable domain, with remaining parts taken from reference TRBV2 and TRBJ2-1, reads EPEVTQTPSHQVTQMGQEVILRCVPISNHLYFYWYRQILGQKVEFLVSFYNNEISEKSEIFDDQFSVERPDGSNFTLKIRSTKLEDSAMYFCASRTGLAGGRPYNEQFFGPGTRLTVL.